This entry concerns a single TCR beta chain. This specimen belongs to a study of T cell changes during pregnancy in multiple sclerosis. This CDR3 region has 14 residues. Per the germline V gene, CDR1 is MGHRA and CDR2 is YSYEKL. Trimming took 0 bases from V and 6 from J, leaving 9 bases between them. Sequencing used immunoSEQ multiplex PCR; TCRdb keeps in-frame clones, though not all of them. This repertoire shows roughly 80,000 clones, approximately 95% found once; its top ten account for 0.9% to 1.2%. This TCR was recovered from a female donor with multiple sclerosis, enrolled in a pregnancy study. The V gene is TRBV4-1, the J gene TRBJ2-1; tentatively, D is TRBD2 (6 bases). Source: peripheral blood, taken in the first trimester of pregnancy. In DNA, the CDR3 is TGCGCCAGCAGCCAAGATTTTAGCGGCAATGAGCAGTTCTTC. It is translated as CASSQDFSGNEQFF.